The source of this TCR beta chain is a study of PD-L1 blockade in urothelial cancer. Method: immunoSEQ multiplex PCR; TCRdb's copy keeps in-frame clones and lacks some. The sample comprises 38,000 or so clones, approximately 80% of which are singletons, and nearly 15% rests with the top ten. V was shortened by 3 bases and J by 0 bases, with 9 bases between the two germline ends. CDR1 is KGHSH and CDR2 is LQKENI in the germline V gene. This CDR3 region has 15 residues. Time point denoted: pretreatment peripheral blood. The chain links TRBV18 to TRBJ1-5, with D uncertain. This sequence originates from an elderly man with urothelial cancer. Sequences were derived from PBMCs, sampled around atezolizumab (anti-PD-L1) treatment. The CDR3 sequence is CASSPPGNSNQPQHF. The CDR3 DNA reads TGTGCCAGCTCACCCCCGGGAAATAGCAATCAGCCCCAGCATTTT. Variable domain in full (rest from reference TRBV18 and TRBJ1-5): NAGVMQNPRHLVRRRGQEARLRCSPMKGHSHVYWYRQLPEEGLKFMVYLQKENIIDESGMPKERFSAEFPKEGPSILRIQQVVRGDSAAYFCASSPPGNSNQPQHFGDGTRLSIL.